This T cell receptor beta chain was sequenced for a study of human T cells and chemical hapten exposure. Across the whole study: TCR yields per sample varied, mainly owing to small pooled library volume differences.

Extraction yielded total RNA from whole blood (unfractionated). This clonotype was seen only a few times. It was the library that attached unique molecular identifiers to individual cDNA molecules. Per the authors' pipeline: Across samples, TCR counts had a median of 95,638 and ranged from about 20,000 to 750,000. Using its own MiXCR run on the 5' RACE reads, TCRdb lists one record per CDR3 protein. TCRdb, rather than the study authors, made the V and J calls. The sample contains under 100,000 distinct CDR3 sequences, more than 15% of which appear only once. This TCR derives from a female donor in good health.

This chain's CDR3 is CSARETADTEAFF. The CDR3 nucleotides are TGCAGTGCTAGAGAGACAGCGGACACTGAAGCTTTCTTT. The rearrangement links TRBV20-1 to TRBJ1-1; D is possibly TRBD1 (5 bases). This CDR3 is 13 amino acids long. V was trimmed by 0 bases and J by 3 bases, leaving 8 bases between them. Germline V gene sequence: CDR1 DFQATT, CDR2 SNEGSKA (reference sequence).